These 5 T cell receptor beta chains originate from one sample sequenced in a study of early T cells in non-severe SARS-CoV-2 infection. One entry per CDR3 protein results from TCRdb running MiXCR on the 5' RACE reads. The repertoire holds 50,000 to 60,000 distinct CDR3 sequences, with 8% to 13% as singletons. Material: whole blood. All receptors derive from an adult who was a healthcare worker with PCR-confirmed SARS-CoV-2 infection or an uninfected control (not recorded which).

This clonotype showed up many times. The chain has TRBV7-2 and TRBJ1-4; TRBD1 is a possible D gene (5 bases). CDR1 and CDR2 from the germline V gene are SGHTA and FQGNSA. The CDR3 length is 16 residues. Trimming shortened V by 5 bases and J by 13 bases, and 26 bases separated the two germline ends. As DNA, the CDR3 is TGTGCCAGCAGCCCCTTTTCCGGGACGCCCCTGAGTCCACTGTTTTTT. Translated, it gives CASSPFSGTPLSPLFF.

This clonotype appeared a few times. The V gene is TRBV9, the J gene TRBJ2-7; tentatively, D is TRBD2 (5 bases). CDR3 size: 13 residues. The germline gives CDR1 SGDLS, CDR2 YYNGEE. Trimming stripped 7 bases from V and 5 bases from J, with 16 bases between. DNA for the CDR3: TGTGCCAGCTCCGGGAACCCAGAGAACGAGCAGTACTTC. This sequence encodes CASSGNPENEQYF.

A few counts support this clonotype. The chain combines TRBV27 with TRBJ2-3, with unresolved D. This CDR3 contains 13 residues. Germline-derived CDR1 and CDR2 are MNHEY and SMNVEV (reference sequence). Trimming stripped 0 bases from V and 0 bases from J, with 1 base between. The CDR3 region has the DNA TGTGCCAGCAGTTTATCTAGCACAGATACGCAGTATTTT. This codes for CASSLSSTDTQYF.

This clonotype was counted ten times or more. The chain combines TRBV27 with TRBJ2-3; D is perhaps TRBD1 (6 bases). This CDR3 comprises 15 residues. Germline CDR1 is MNHEY and CDR2 is SMNVEV (reference sequence). V lost 3 bases and J lost 0, with 10 bases in between. The CDR3 loop reads CASSFRQASTDTQYF. CDR3 DNA sequence: TGTGCCAGCAGTTTTCGACAGGCTAGCACAGATACGCAGTATTTT.

This clonotype has ten or more counts. V and J are TRBV9 and TRBJ2-7; 10 nucleotides align to TRBD1. This CDR3 is 14 amino acids long. Trimming removed 3 bases from V and 2 bases from J; junction bases left unmatched: 2. Germline values: CDR1 SGDLS, CDR2 YYNGEE. In DNA, the CDR3 is TGTGCCAGCAGCGGGACAGGGGGGCCCTACGAGCAGTACTTC. It yields the protein CASSGTGGPYEQYF.